This record covers a single T cell receptor beta chain. Its antigen remains unknown. This sample stems from a study of shared clonotypes between healthy human individuals. As for the study in general: Aged 18 to 49, the donors were two women and three men.

Study-level points and caveats: Represented diversity, genetic and exposure-history alike, was limited by few donors.

Germline V gene lookup returns CDR1 SGHRS and CDR2 YFSETQ. Trimming at V came to 0 bases and at J to 6 bases, leaving 5 bases not matched to a gene. This CDR3 is built from 15 residues. Donors comprised only Caucasian adults living in Nashville, Tennessee. Some 92 million PBMCs per unsorted sample were used for genomic DNA. The data were produced by immunoSEQ multiplex PCR, yet TCRdb's version contains in-frame clones alone and is incomplete. The sample has approximately 500,000 clones, approximately 79% seen once. The sample comprised PBMCs. This TCR was sampled from a woman aged 40-49 years in good health. Some clones in this sample may be carry-over from other donors' samples. The chain uses TRBV5-1 and TRBJ2-1; 8 bases match TRBD2. The CDR3 reads CASSLVSGRSNEQFF. The CDR3 nucleotides read TGCGCCAGCAGCTTGGTAAGCGGGAGAAGCAATGAGCAGTTCTTC.